The 12 T cell receptor beta chains presented below share a single source sample, sequenced in a study of technical replicates of blood from several donors. Assay used: immunoSEQ multiplex PCR; TCRdb lists only in-frame clones, some missing. The sample holds around 84,000 clones, about 92% seen once. Sequencing was carried out using T cells isolated from PBMCs. Receptors originate from a human donor in good health.

The CDR3 nucleotides are TGTGCCAGCAGCTCCCCAGGGGACGAGCAGTACTTC. It translates to CASSSPGDEQYF. The chain uses TRBV6-5 and TRBJ2-7; weak D call: TRBD1 (6 bases). Germline V gene data show CDR1 as MNHEY and CDR2 as SVGAGI. Deletions cut 6 bases from V and 5 bases from J, with 11 bases between. This CDR3 region has 12 residues.

The chain joins TRBV10-1 to TRBJ2-4, with D perhaps TRBD1 (5 bases). From germline, CDR1 is WNHNN and CDR2 SYGVQD (reference sequence). The V and J ends lost 0 bases and 3 bases respectively, with 6 bases between them. The CDR3 extends over 14 amino acids. For the CDR3, the DNA is TGCGCCAGCAGTGAGTCGACAGACAAAAACATTCAGTACTTC. Protein sequence: CASSESTDKNIQYF.

The chain carries TRBV28 and TRBJ1-2; 8 positions match TRBD1. The germline V gene has CDR1 MDHEN and CDR2 SYDVKM. The junction had 4 bases not matched to a gene; V was cut back by 3 bases and J by 7 bases. CDR3 size: 13 residues. The DNA of the CDR3 is TGTGCCAGCAGTTTGGACAGGGAGTTTGGCTACACCTTC. Protein: CASSLDREFGYTF.

CDR3 region: CSHVIAGGQGEQFF. The CDR3 DNA is TGCAGCCACGTAATAGCGGGGGGGCAAGGTGAGCAGTTCTTC. The chain is built from TRBV29-1 and TRBJ2-1; 11 bases match TRBD2. V was pared by 8 bases and J by 9 bases, with 12 bases of the junction left unmatched. The CDR3 is 14 amino acids. Germline V lookup: CDR1 SQVTM, CDR2 ANQGSEA.

The chain carries TRBV9 and TRBJ1-5, with D maybe TRBD1 (5 bases). V lost 3 bases and J lost 8, with 18 bases in between. Germline CDR1 SGDLS, CDR2 YYNGEE. This CDR3 has 15 residues. The CDR3 coding sequence is TGTGCCAGCAGCGCCCGTTTGGGGGGGAAAGAGCCCCAGCATTTT. Its translation is CASSARLGGKEPQHF.

The chain links TRBV30 to TRBJ1-1; tentative D call: TRBD1 (5 bases). This CDR3 is 10 amino acids long. Germline V gene data show CDR1 as GTSNPN and CDR2 as SVGIG (reference sequence). V was clipped by 5 bases and J by 7 bases, with 8 bases between them. As DNA, the CDR3 is TGTGCCTGGTTGGACATTGAAGCTTTCTTT. Protein product: CAWLDIEAFF.

The chain employs TRBV11-3 and TRBJ2-1, with 7 bases fitting TRBD1. Germline CDR1 SGHNT, CDR2 YENEEA. The CDR3 has 14 residues. The trim removed 4 bases at V and 4 bases at J, leaving 4 bases unmatched. The DNA of the CDR3 is TGTGCCAGCAGCTCCTCGACAGGGTACAATGAGCAGTTCTTC. Residues: CASSSSTGYNEQFF.

The rearrangement joins TRBV28 to TRBJ2-7; D is perhaps TRBD1 (6 bases). This CDR3 has 14 amino acids. The V end was cut by 5 bases, the J end by 4 bases, with 15 bases between. CDR1 MDHEN and CDR2 SYDVKM come from the germline V gene. The CDR3 nucleotides are TGTGCCAGCAGTCGCTATGGACAGCATTACGAGCAGTACTTC. It translates to CASSRYGQHYEQYF.

The genes are TRBV6-6 and TRBJ1-1, with 7 nucleotides matching TRBD1. With 5 bases clipped from V and 5 bases from J, the junction kept 14 bases outside the gene matches. Germline CDR1 reads MNHNY; CDR2 reads SVGAGI (reference sequence). This CDR3 region has 16 residues. The CDR3 reads CASSPQEGAFLTEAFF. DNA for the CDR3: TGTGCCAGCAGTCCCCAGGAGGGGGCCTTTTTAACTGAAGCTTTCTTT.

CDR3 sequence (DNA): TGTGCCAGCAGCGTGGCCAGCCAGGCAGATACGCAGTATTTT. Protein sequence: CASSVASQADTQYF. The genes are TRBV9 and TRBJ2-3, with unresolved D. This CDR3 spans 14 amino acids. V lost 2 bases, J lost 4 bases, and 11 bases lay in between. Germline-derived CDR1 and CDR2 are SGDLS and YYNGEE.

The J gene is TRBJ2-7, the V gene TRBV27, with TRBD2 as a possible D gene (6 bases). The germline CDR1 and CDR2 sequences are MNHEY and SMNVEV (reference sequence). The CDR3 extends over 13 amino acids. V dropped 0 bases and J dropped 6 bases, with 9 bases sitting between them. The CDR3, as DNA: TGTGCCAGCAGTTTATCGGCGGGAAGCGAGCAGTACTTC. This codes for CASSLSAGSEQYF.

The gene calls are TRBV27 and TRBJ2-7; no definite D call. Per germline, CDR1 MNHEY and CDR2 SMNVEV (reference sequence). The CDR3 totals 14 residues. V lost 3 bases and J 5 bases, leaving 14 bases between the germline ends. CDR3 sequence: CASSLNKPRDEQYF. CDR3 nucleotides: TGTGCCAGCAGTTTGAATAAGCCTCGGGACGAGCAGTACTTC.